These T cell receptor beta chains were read from a single sample in a study of T cells after yellow fever vaccination. Each CDR3 protein gets one entry after TCRdb re-called the 5' RACE reads with MiXCR. This repertoire shows some 240,000 distinct CDR3 sequences, 3.6% found once; its top ten account for around a fifth. The sample in question was PBMCs, obtained 15 days after the yellow fever booster vaccination. The origin of the receptors is a man aged 18 to 29 who received the YFV17D yellow fever vaccine. CDR3s include the opening cysteine and the closing phenylalanine or tryptophan. D genes are given only for firm matches. Expanded clones are given a class, and other clones once, few, many or no size at all.

DNA	CDR3	V	J	size	D
TGCGCCAGCAGCTTTTTCGGGACCTACGAGCAGTACTTC	CASSFFGTYEQYF	TRBV5-1	TRBJ2-7	many	-
TGTGCCAGTGGTGGGGGTTACAATGAGCAGTTCTTC	CASGGGYNEQFF	TRBV19	TRBJ2-1	-	-
TGCAGTGCTAGAGATGGGGCAGGGTGGGGCAATGAGCAGTTCTTC	CSARDGAGWGNEQFF	TRBV20-1	TRBJ2-1	many	-
TGTGCCAGCAGCCCCTGGCAGGGTGCGGGGGCGGGAGATACGCAGTATTTT	CASSPWQGAGAGDTQYF	TRBV7-8	TRBJ2-3	many	-
TGCGCCAGCAGCTTGGCGACAGGAGCCACTGGGGCCAACGTCCTGACTTTC	CASSLATGATGANVLTF	TRBV5-1	TRBJ2-6	many	-
TGTGCCAGCAGCGGATACGGATCAACTAATGAAAAACTGTTTTTT	CASSGYGSTNEKLFF	TRBV7-2	TRBJ1-4	many	-
TGTGCCAGCAGTACCTCGGAGACCCAGTACTTC	CASSTSETQYF	TRBV3-1	TRBJ2-5	many	-
TGTGCCAGCAGCTTAGGGGGATTCAATGAGCAGTTCTTC	CASSLGGFNEQFF	TRBV7-9	TRBJ2-1	many	-
TGCAGCGTCGAAACAGGAGTTCTAGGTCACTTAGTCACAGATACGCAGTATTTT	CSVETGVLGHLVTDTQYF	TRBV29-1	TRBJ2-3	many	-
TGCGCCAGCAGCCTCCTAGGAGGCGGGGGCCCTAATCAGCCCCAGCATTTT	CASSLLGGGGPNQPQHF	TRBV5-1	TRBJ1-5	many	-
TGTGCCAGCAGCTTGGCCCCGGGACAGAGGGGAAAACTGTTTTTT	CASSLAPGQRGKLFF	TRBV5-5	TRBJ1-4	many	TRBD1
TGTGCCAGCAGCGACCCGAAAGGGACTAGCGTGATAAAGCAGTTCTTC	CASSDPKGTSVIKQFF	TRBV9	TRBJ2-1	many	TRBD2
TGCAGTGCTGCCACAGGGGGCTCAAGTCAGCCCCAGCATTTT	CSAATGGSSQPQHF	TRBV20-1	TRBJ1-5	many	TRBD1
TGTGCTAGCAGCGCAGGGGGCGGTGAGACCCAGTACTTC	CASSAGGGETQYF	TRBV7-7	TRBJ2-5	many	TRBD1
TGTGCCAGCAGCTTAGCGGGAACCTACGAGCAGTACTTC	CASSLAGTYEQYF	TRBV7-2	TRBJ2-7	many	-
TGTGCCAGCAGTCTATCGACAGGCGGATATGGCTACACCTTC	CASSLSTGGYGYTF	TRBV12-3/TRBV12-4	TRBJ1-2	many	-
TGTGCCAGCAGCTTAGTAGACACCGGGGAGCTGTTTTTT	CASSLVDTGELFF	TRBV5-6	TRBJ2-2	many	-
TGCGCCAGCAGCCCCCAACCCTGGGCTGACAATGAGCAGTTCTTC	CASSPQPWADNEQFF	TRBV4-1	TRBJ2-1	many	-
TGTGCCAGCAGCTTGTACGGTCAGGCGGGACACACCTATGGCTACACCTTC	CASSLYGQAGHTYGYTF	TRBV5-8	TRBJ1-2	few	-
TGTGCCAGCAGTAGGACAGATCCTTGGAGGCCCCAGCATTTT	CASSRTDPWRPQHF	TRBV5-6	TRBJ1-5	many	-
TGTGCCAGCAGCTTAGCGCGGAGGGGGGGCAGGTACGAGCAGTTCTTC	CASSLARRGGRYEQFF	TRBV7-2	TRBJ2-1	many	-
TGTGCCAGCAGTTCCGGGGACAATCAGCCCCAGCATTTT	CASSSGDNQPQHF	TRBV12-3/TRBV12-4	TRBJ1-5	many	-
TGCAGTGCTCCCCGTGGGGGAAGGACAGATACGCAGTATTTT	CSAPRGGRTDTQYF	TRBV20-1	TRBJ2-3	-	-
TGTGCCAGCAGCCAAGAAAGTTACAATCAGCCCCAGCATTTT	CASSQESYNQPQHF	TRBV4-2	TRBJ1-5	many	-
TGCAGTGCTACCCGGCTAGCGGCAGATACGCAGTATTTT	CSATRLAADTQYF	TRBV20-1	TRBJ2-3	many	TRBD2
TGTGCCAGCAGTTTATACAGGGGGGACACAGATACGCAGTATTTT	CASSLYRGDTDTQYF	TRBV27	TRBJ2-3	many	TRBD1
TGTGCCAGCAGCCCAGTCCTGAGGACAGGGCGACGAGGTGGGGCCAACGTCCTGACTTTC	CASSPVLRTGRRGGANVLTF	TRBV7-6	TRBJ2-6	many	TRBD1
TGCAGTGCTAGAGATTTAGCCATCTCCTACAATGAGCAGTTCTTC	CSARDLAISYNEQFF	TRBV20-1	TRBJ2-1	many	-
TGTGCCAGTAGCCCCAGGGTCAATGAGCAGTTCTTC	CASSPRVNEQFF	TRBV7-9	TRBJ2-1	many	-
TGTGCCAGCAGTGAAATTGGAAACACCATATATTTT	CASSEIGNTIYF	TRBV6-1	TRBJ1-3	many	-
TGTGCCAGCAGTCTCTTACAGATCTCCTACGAGCAGTACTTC	CASSLLQISYEQYF	TRBV5-8	TRBJ2-7	few	-
TGTGCCAGCAGCTTAGACCTGCTAGCGGGGGGGCGCACACACACAGATACGCAGTATTTT	CASSLDLLAGGRTHTDTQYF	TRBV7-6	TRBJ2-3	many	TRBD2
TGTGCCATCAGTGAGGAGGCGTATGGCTACACCTTC	CAISEEAYGYTF	TRBV10-3	TRBJ1-2	many	-
TGTGCCAGCAGCTTAATCCCGGCGCCTCCGTTAGACCAGTTCTTC	CASSLIPAPPLDQFF	TRBV7-2	TRBJ2-1	many	-
TGTGCCAGCGTTCCCACCAGCGGACCCAACTACGAGCAGTACTTC	CASVPTSGPNYEQYF	TRBV6-2/TRBV6-3	TRBJ2-7	many	-
TGTGCCAGCTCAGAGGGACAGCCCTACAATGAGCAGTTCTTC	CASSEGQPYNEQFF	TRBV18	TRBJ2-1	many	TRBD1
TGTGCCAGCAGACAAGGGCGGGGCGTTAACACTGAAGCTTTCTTT	CASRQGRGVNTEAFF	TRBV11-2	TRBJ1-1	many	-
TGCGCCAGCAGCTTGGGACAGGGGGCTATCCCCTACTATGGCTACACCTTC	CASSLGQGAIPYYGYTF	TRBV5-1	TRBJ1-2	many	TRBD1
TGTGCTAGTGGTTCGAGACTAGCGGGGGGGCATGAGCAGTTCTTC	CASGSRLAGGHEQFF	TRBV12-5	TRBJ2-1	many	TRBD2
TGCGCCAGCAGCCAAGATCGAGGGTATGAGCATGGCTACACCTTC	CASSQDRGYEHGYTF	TRBV4-3	TRBJ1-2	many	-
TGCGCCAGCAGCTTGTACGGGGTTAGCACAGATACGCAGTATTTT	CASSLYGVSTDTQYF	TRBV5-1	TRBJ2-3	many	-
TGTGCCAGCAGCTTCGTTGGGACGGATGCAACTAATGAAAAACTGTTTTTT	CASSFVGTDATNEKLFF	TRBV5-6	TRBJ1-4	many	-
TGCGCCAGCAGCTTGGCGGGGGGGGCCCCTTTTAACTATGGCTACACCTTC	CASSLAGGAPFNYGYTF	TRBV5-1	TRBJ1-2	many	-
TGTGCCAGCAGTGAAGGGACGGGAGCCTACGAGCAGTACTTC	CASSEGTGAYEQYF	TRBV12-3/TRBV12-4	TRBJ2-7	many	-
TGCGCCAGTGACAGGGTGGCTAGGACTAGCACAGATACGCAGTATTTT	CASDRVARTSTDTQYF	TRBV5-1	TRBJ2-3	many	TRBD1
TGTGCCAGCAGCATTAAAACTAACAATGAGCAGTTCTTC	CASSIKTNNEQFF	TRBV5-4	TRBJ2-1	-	-
TGTGCCAGCAGTTTAGACGCGGCTTCCAATGAGCAGTTCTTC	CASSLDAASNEQFF	TRBV12-3/TRBV12-4	TRBJ2-1	many	-
TGTGCCACCAGCAGCGGGGGGGCGAACACCGGGGAGCTGTTTTTT	CATSSGGANTGELFF	TRBV15	TRBJ2-2	many	TRBD2
TGTGCCAGCAGCTTGGGACTAGCGGGGGGGCTTGGGACAGATACGCAGTATTTT	CASSLGLAGGLGTDTQYF	TRBV5-6	TRBJ2-3	many	TRBD2
TGTGCCAGCAGCCAAGATTTCCCTAGCGGGCGGGGAGATACGCAGTATTTT	CASSQDFPSGRGDTQYF	TRBV4-2	TRBJ2-3	many	TRBD2
TGTGCCAGCAGCATCGCCGGGACGGTGAGCAATCAGCCCCAGCATTTT	CASSIAGTVSNQPQHF	TRBV7-2	TRBJ1-5	many	-
TGCAGTGCTCCCCGGGCTAGCCCCTACAATGAGCAGTTCTTC	CSAPRASPYNEQFF	TRBV20-1	TRBJ2-1	many	-
TGTGCCAGCACCCCAGGGACAGGGGGCCAGCCCCAGCATTTT	CASTPGTGGQPQHF	TRBV7-2	TRBJ1-5	many	TRBD1
TGTGCCAGCAGGACTAGCGGGGGCCCTAGCTCCTACAATGAGCAGTTCTTC	CASRTSGGPSSYNEQFF	TRBV12-3/TRBV12-4	TRBJ2-1	many	TRBD2
TGTGCCATCAGTGAGTCGACGATCTCGGGCAATCAGCCCCAGCATTTT	CAISESTISGNQPQHF	TRBV10-3	TRBJ1-5	many	-
TGTGCCAGCAGCCCCCGGGACTATAAATACGAGCAGTACTTC	CASSPRDYKYEQYF	TRBV7-2	TRBJ2-7	many	TRBD2
TGCAGTGCTAGAGATCCGGCCGGTTTGGAGACCCAGTACTTC	CSARDPAGLETQYF	TRBV20-1	TRBJ2-5	many	-
TGTGCCAGCAGTTGGAGGCAGGGAGGGTATTCACCCCTCCACTTT	CASSWRQGGYSPLHF	TRBV27	TRBJ1-6	many	-
TGTGCCAGCGATGAACCCGGGTCTCGCCCTCCTATTTCCCGCACAGATACGCAGTATTTT	CASDEPGSRPPISRTDTQYF	TRBV18	TRBJ2-3	many	-
TGCGCCAGCAGGTCTCTTCAGGGGGTGGACTATGGCTACACCTTC	CASRSLQGVDYGYTF	TRBV5-1	TRBJ1-2	few	TRBD1